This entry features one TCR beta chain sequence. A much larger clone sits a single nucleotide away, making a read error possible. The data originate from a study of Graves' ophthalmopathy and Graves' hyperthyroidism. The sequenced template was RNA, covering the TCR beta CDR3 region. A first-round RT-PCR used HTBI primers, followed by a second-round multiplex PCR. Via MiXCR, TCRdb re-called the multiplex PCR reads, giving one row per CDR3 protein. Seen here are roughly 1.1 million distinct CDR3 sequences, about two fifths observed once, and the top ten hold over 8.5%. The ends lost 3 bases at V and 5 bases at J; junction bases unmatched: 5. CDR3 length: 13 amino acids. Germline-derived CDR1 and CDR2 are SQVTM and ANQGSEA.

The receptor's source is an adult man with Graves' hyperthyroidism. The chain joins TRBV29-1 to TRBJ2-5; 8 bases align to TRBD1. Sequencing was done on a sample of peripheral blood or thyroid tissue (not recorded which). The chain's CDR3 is CSVETGESETQYF. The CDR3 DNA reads TGCAGCGTTGAGACAGGGGAGTCGGAGACCCAGTACTTC.